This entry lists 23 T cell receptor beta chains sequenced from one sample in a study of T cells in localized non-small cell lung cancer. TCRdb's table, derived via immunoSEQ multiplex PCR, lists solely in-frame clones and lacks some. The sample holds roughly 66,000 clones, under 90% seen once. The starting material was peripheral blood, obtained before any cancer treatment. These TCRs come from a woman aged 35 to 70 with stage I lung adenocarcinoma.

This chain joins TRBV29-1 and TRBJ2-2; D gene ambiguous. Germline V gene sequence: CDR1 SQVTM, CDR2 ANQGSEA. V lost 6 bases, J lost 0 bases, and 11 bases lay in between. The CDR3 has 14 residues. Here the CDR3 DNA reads TGCAGCGTGATAGCCTCCGCGAACACCGGGGAGCTGTTTTTT. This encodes CSVIASANTGELFF.

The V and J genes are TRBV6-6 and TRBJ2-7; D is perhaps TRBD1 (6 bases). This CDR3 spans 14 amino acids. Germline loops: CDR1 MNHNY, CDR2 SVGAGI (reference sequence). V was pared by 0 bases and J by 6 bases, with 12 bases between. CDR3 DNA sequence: TGTGCCAGCAGTTACTCGCGGGCAGGGGCCGAGCAGTACTTC. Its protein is CASSYSRAGAEQYF.

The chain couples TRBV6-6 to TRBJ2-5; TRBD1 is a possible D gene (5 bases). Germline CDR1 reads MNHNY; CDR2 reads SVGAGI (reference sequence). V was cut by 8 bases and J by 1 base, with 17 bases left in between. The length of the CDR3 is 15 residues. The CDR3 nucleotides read TGTGCCAGCCGCCTTTTAGGGGCAGTCCAAGAGACCCAGTACTTC. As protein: CASRLLGAVQETQYF.

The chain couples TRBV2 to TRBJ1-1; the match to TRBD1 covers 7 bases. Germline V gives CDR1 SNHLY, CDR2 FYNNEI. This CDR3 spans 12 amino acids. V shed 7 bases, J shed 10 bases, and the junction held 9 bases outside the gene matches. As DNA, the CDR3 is TGTGCCAGCACCGAGGAGCAGGGGGGAGCTTTCTTT. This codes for CASTEEQGGAFF.

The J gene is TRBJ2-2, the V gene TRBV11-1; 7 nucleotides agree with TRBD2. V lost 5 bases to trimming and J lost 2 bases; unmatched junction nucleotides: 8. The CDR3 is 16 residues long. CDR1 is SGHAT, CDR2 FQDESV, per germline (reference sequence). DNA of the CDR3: TGTGCCAGCAGCCGGCGGGGGACTACTAACACCGGGGAGCTGTTTTTT. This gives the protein CASSRRGTTNTGELFF.

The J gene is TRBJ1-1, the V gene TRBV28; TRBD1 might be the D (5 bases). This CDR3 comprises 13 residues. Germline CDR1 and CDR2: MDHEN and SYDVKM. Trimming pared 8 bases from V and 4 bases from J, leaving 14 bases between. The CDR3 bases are TGTGCCAGCCAAGTCACAGGCGGCACTGAAGCTTTCTTT. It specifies CASQVTGGTEAFF.

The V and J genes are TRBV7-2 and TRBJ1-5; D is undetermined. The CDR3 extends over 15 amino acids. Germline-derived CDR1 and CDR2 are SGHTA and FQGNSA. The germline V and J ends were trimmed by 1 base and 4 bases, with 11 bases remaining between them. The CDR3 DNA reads TGTGCCAGCAGCTTAGAAGGTTCGGCTAATCAGCCCCAGCATTTT. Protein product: CASSLEGSANQPQHF.

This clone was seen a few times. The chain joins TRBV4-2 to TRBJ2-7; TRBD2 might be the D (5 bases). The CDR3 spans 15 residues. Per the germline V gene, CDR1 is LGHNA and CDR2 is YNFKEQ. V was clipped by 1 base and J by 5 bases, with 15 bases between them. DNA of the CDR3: TGTGCCAGCAGCCAAGGGACGGGAAGTCGGGACGAGCAGTACTTC. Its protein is CASSQGTGSRDEQYF.

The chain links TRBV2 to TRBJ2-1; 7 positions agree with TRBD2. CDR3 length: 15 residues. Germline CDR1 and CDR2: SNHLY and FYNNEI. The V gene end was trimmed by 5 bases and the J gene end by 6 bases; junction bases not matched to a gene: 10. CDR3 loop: CASSIMEGRGNEQFF. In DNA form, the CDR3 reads TGTGCCAGCAGTATTATGGAGGGGAGGGGCAATGAGCAGTTCTTC.

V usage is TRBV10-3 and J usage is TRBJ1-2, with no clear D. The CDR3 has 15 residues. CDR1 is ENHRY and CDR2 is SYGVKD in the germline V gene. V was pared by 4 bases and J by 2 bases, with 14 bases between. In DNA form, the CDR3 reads TGTGCCATCAGTGCCCCTCCAGGAGGCAACTATGGCTACACCTTC. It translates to CAISAPPGGNYGYTF.

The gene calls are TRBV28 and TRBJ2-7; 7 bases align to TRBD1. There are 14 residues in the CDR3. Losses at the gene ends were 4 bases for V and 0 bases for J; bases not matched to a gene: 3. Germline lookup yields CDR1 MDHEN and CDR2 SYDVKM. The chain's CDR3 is CASSWTGDSYEQYF. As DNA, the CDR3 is TGTGCCAGCAGTTGGACAGGCGACTCCTACGAGCAGTACTTC.

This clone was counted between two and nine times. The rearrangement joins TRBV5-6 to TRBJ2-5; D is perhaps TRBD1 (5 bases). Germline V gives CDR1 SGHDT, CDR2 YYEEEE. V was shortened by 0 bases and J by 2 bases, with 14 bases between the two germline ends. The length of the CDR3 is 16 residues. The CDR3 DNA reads TGTGCCAGCAGCTTGGCCTTAGGCAGGGAACAAGAGACCCAGTACTTC. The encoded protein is CASSLALGREQETQYF. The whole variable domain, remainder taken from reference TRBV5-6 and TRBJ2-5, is DAGVTQSPTHLIKTRGQQVTLRCSPKSGHDTVSWYQQALGQGPQFIFQYYEEEERQRGNFPDRFSGHQFPNYSSELNVNALLLGDSALYLCASSLALGREQETQYFGPGTRLLVL.

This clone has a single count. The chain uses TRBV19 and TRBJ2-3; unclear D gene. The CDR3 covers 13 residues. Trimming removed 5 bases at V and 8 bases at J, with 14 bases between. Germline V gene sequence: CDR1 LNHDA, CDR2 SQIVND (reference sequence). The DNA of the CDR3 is TGTGCCAGTAGTGCTCAAGTTGCAGCTACGCAGTATTTT. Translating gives CASSAQVAATQYF.

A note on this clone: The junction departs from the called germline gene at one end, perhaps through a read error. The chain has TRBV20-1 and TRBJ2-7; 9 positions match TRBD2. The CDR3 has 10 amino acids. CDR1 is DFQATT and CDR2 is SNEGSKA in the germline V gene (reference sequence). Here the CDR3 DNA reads TGCAGTGCTACCCGTAGCGGGAGTGTCTTC. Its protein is CSATRSGSVF.

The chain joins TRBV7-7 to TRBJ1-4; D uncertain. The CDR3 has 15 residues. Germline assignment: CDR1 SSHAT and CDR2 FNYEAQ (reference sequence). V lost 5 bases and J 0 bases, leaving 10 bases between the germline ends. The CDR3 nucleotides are TGTGCCAGCAGCAGGACGGATGCAACTAATGAAAAACTGTTTTTT. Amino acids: CASSRTDATNEKLFF.

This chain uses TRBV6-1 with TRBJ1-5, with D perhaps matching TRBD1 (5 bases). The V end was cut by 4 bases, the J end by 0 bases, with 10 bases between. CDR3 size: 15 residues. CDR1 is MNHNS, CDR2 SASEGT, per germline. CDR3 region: CASSAGGFSNQPQHF. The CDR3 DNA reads TGTGCCAGCAGTGCCGGGGGGTTTAGCAATCAGCCCCAGCATTTT.

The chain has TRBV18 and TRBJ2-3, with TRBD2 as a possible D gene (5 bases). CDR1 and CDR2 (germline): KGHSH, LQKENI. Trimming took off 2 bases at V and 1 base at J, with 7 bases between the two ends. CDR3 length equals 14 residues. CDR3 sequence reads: CASSPFSGTDTQYF. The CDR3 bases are TGTGCCAGCTCACCATTTAGCGGCACAGATACGCAGTATTTT.

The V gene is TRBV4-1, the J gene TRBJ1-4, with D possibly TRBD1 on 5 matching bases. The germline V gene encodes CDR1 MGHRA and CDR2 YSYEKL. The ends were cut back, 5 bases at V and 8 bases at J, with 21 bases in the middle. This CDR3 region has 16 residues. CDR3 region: CASSGEGTAYREKLFF. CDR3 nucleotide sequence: TGCGCCAGCAGCGGGGAGGGGACGGCTTACCGAGAAAAACTGTTTTTT.

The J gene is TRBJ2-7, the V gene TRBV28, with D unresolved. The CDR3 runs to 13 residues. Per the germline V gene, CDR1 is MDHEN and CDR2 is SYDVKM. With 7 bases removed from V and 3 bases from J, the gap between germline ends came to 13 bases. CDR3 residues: CASIGFGDYEQYF. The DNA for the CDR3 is TGTGCCAGCATCGGCTTCGGAGACTACGAGCAGTACTTC.

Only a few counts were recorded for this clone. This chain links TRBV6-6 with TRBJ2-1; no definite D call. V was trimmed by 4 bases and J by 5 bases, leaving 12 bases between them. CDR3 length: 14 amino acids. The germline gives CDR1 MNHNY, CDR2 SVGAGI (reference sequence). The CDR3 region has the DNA TGTGCCAGCAGTTGGCCCGGAAACCACAATGAGCAGTTCTTC. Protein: CASSWPGNHNEQFF.

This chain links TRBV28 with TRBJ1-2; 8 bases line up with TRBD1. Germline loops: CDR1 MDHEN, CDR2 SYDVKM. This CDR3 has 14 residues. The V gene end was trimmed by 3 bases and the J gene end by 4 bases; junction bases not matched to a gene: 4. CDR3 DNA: TGTGCCAGCAGTTTTACAGGGGGGATCTATGGCTACACCTTC. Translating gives CASSFTGGIYGYTF.

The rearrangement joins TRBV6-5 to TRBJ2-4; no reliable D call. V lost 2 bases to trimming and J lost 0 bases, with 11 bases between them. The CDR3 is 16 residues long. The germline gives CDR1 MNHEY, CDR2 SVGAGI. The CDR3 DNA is TGTGCCAGCAGTTACGGCGGAGCCCTAGCCAAAAACATTCAGTACTTC. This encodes CASSYGGALAKNIQYF.

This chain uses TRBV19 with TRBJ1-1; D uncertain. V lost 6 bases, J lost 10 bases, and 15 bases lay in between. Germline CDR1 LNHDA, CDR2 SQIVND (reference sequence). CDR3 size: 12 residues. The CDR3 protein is CASRPGRGGAFF. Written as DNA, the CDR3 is TGTGCCAGTAGGCCAGGACGCGGTGGAGCTTTCTTT.